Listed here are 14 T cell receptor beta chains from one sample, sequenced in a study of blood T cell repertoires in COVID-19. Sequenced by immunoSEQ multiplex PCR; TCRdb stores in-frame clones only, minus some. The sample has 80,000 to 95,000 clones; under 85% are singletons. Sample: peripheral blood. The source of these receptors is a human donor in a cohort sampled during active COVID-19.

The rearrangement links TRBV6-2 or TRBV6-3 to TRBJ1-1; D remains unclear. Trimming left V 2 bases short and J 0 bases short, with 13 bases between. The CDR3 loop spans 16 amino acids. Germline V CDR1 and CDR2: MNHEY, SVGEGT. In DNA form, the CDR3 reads TGTGCCAGCAGTTACCAGCGAGGACTTTTGAACACTGAAGCTTTCTTT. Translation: CASSYQRGLLNTEAFF.

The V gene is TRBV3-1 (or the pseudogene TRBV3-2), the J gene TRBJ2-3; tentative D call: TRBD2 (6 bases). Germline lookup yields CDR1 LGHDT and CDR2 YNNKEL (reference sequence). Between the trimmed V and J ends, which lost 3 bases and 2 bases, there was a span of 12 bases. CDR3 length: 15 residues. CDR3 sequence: CASSQAGTFTDTQYF. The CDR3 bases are TGTGCCAGCAGCCAGGCGGGGACCTTCACAGATACGCAGTATTTT.

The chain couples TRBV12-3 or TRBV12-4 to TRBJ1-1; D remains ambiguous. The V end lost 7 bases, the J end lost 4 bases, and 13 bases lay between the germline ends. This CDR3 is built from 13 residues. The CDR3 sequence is CASTERRATEAFF. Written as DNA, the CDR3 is TGTGCCAGCACAGAGAGGCGGGCCACTGAAGCTTTCTTT.

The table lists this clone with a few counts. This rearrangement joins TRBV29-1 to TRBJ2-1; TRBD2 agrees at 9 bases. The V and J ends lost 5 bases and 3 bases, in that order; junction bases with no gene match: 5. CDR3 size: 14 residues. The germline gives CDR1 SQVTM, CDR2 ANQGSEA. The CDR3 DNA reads TGCAGCGTTCCGACTAGCGGAAACTACAATGAGCAGTTCTTC. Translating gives CSVPTSGNYNEQFF.

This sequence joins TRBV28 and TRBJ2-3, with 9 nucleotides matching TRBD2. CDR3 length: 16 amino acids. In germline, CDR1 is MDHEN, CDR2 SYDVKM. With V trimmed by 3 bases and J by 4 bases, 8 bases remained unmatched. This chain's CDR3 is CASSLGLAGQADTQYF. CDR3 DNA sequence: TGTGCCAGCAGTTTGGGTCTAGCGGGACAAGCAGATACGCAGTATTTT.

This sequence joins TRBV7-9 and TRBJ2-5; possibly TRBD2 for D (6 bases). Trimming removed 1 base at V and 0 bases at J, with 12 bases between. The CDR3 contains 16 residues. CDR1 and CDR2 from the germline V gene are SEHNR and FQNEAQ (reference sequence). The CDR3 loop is CASSLGRGRYQETQYF. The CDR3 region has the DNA TGTGCCAGCAGCTTAGGGAGGGGTCGGTACCAAGAGACCCAGTACTTC. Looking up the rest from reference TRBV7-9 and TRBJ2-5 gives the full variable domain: DTGVSQNPRHKITKRGQNVTFRCDPISEHNRLYWYRQTLGQGPEFLTYFQNEAQLEKSRLLSDRFSAERPKGSFSTLEIQRTEQGDSAMYLCASSLGRGRYQETQYFGPGTRLLVL.

The CDR3 spells CATRPSGRYEQYF. In DNA, the CDR3 is TGTGCCACCAGACCTAGCGGGAGGTACGAGCAGTACTTC. V is TRBV15 and J is TRBJ2-7; 11 bases agree with TRBD2. With 6 bases clipped from V and 4 bases from J, the junction kept 2 bases outside the gene matches. The length of the CDR3 is 13 residues. Germline V gives CDR1 LNHNV, CDR2 YYDKDF (reference sequence). The full variable domain, in which reference TRBV15 and TRBJ2-7 provide the parts outside the CDR3, is DAMVIQNPRYQVTQFGKPVTLSCSQTLNHNVMYWYQQKSSQAPKLLFHYYDKDFNNEADTPDNFQSRRPNTSFCFLDIRSPGLGDTAMYLCATRPSGRYEQYFGPGTRLTVT.

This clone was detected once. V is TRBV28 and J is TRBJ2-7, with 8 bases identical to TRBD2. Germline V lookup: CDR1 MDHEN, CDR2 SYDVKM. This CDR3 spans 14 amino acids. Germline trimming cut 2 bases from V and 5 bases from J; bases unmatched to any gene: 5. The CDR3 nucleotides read TGTGCCAGCAGTTTAACGGGGGGGTCTAACGAGCAGTACTTC. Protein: CASSLTGGSNEQYF. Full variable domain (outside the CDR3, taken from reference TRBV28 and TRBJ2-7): DVKVTQSSRYLVKRTGEKVFLECVQDMDHENMFWYRQDPGLGLRLIYFSYDVKMKEKGDIPEGYSVSREKKERFSLILESASTNQTSMYLCASSLTGGSNEQYFGPGTRLTVT.

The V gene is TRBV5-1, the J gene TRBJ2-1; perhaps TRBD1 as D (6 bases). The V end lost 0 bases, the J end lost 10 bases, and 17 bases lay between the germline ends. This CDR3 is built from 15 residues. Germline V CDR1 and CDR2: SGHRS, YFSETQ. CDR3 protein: CASSLANLQGQEQFF. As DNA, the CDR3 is TGCGCCAGCAGCTTGGCCAACCTACAGGGTCAAGAGCAGTTCTTC.

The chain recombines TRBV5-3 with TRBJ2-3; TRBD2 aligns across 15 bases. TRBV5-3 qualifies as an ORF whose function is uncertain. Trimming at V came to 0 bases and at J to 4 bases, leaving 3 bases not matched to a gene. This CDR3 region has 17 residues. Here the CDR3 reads CARSLARTSGGADTQYF. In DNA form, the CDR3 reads TGTGCCAGAAGCTTGGCCAGGACTAGCGGGGGGGCAGATACGCAGTATTTT.

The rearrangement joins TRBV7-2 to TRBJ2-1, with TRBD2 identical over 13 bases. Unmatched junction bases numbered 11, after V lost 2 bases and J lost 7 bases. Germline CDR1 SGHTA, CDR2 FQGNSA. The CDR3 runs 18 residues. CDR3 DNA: TGTGCCAGCAGCTTAATCGCGGTAACTAGCGGGAGGGCAAATGAGCAGTTCTTC. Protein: CASSLIAVTSGRANEQFF.

The CDR3 here is CASSRTRLDSNYEQYF. In DNA, the CDR3 is TGTGCCAGCAGCCGGACCCGGTTAGACAGCAACTACGAGCAGTACTTC. The V gene is TRBV4-2, the J gene TRBJ2-7, with D maybe TRBD1 (5 bases). The V and J ends lost 4 bases and 3 bases respectively, with 19 bases between them. CDR3 size: 16 residues. Per germline, CDR1 LGHNA and CDR2 YNFKEQ.

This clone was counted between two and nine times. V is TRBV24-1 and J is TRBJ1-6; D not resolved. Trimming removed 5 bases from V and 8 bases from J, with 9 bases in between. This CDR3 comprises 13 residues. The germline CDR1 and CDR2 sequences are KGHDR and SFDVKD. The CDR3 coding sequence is TGTGCCACCAGTGTTACGGCGGATTCACCCCTCCACTTT. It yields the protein CATSVTADSPLHF.

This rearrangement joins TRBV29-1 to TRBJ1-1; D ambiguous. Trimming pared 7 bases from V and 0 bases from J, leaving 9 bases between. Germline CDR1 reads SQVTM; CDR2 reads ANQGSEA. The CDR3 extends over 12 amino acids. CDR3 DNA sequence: TGCAGCGGGGCAGTAATGAACACTGAAGCTTTCTTT. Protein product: CSGAVMNTEAFF.